This TCR beta chain was captured in a study of CD8 T cells in Susac syndrome. Study-wide results and limits: An acknowledgment was made by the study that its TCR sequencing and HLA analysis involved relatively few individuals.

Reverse transcription of about 0.5 to 1 ug RNA was carried out with random hexamers. Amplification of TCR beta CDR3 used immunoSEQ multiplex PCR across 54 Vbeta and 13 Jbeta. TCRdb independently ran MiXCR on the immunoSEQ multiplex PCR reads; one entry per CDR3 protein. The sample records fewer than 250,000 distinct CDR3 sequences, about 94% being singletons. The germline gives CDR1 MGHRA, CDR2 YSYEKL. V was pared by 4 bases and J by 5 bases, with 8 bases between. The CDR3 is 13 residues long. Comments on this clonotype: Its antigen is as yet unknown.

TCR beta from blood CD8+ and CD4+ T cells was sequenced. The multiple sclerosis controls consisted of treatment-naive patients with relapsing-remitting disease, either stable or active. The rearrangement links TRBV4-1 to TRBJ2-2; the D gene could be TRBD1 or TRBD2 (5 bases each). The sample comprised CD8+ T cells from PBMCs. The sequence came from a human donor with multiple sclerosis. CDR3 loop: CASSPEGTGELFF. The CDR3 DNA is TGCGCCAGCAGCCCCGAGGGGACCGGGGAGCTGTTTTTT.